The rows below give T cell receptor beta chains drawn from one sample of a study of glioma-infiltrating T cells. Using its own MiXCR run on the multiplex PCR reads, TCRdb lists one record per CDR3 protein. The sample holds 300,000 to 450,000 distinct CDR3 sequences; 41% are singletons and the top ten take 12%. The material sequenced was glioma tissue, nonneoplastic brain tissue, or PBMCs (not recorded which). The receptor set was obtained from a human donor with low-grade glioma or glioblastoma, undergoing nonglioma brain surgery, or in good health (not recorded which). Each CDR3 is given without its conserved first and last residue.

j_gene: TRBJ1-2
v_gene: TRBV28
CDR3aa: ASSSGQGFYGYT

j_gene: TRBJ2-7
v_gene: TRBV28
CDR3aa: ASSQAGGPSYEQY

j_gene: TRBJ2-1
v_gene: TRBV29-1
CDR3aa: SVGVSGLGGEQF

j_gene: TRBJ1-4
v_gene: TRBV6-2/TRBV6-3
CDR3aa: ASSYFGGRVF

j_gene: TRBJ2-7
v_gene: TRBV19
CDR3aa: ASSMQVGSYEQY

j_gene: TRBJ2-1
v_gene: TRBV28
CDR3aa: ASSNMGSNEQF

j_gene: TRBJ2-4
v_gene: TRBV4-1
CDR3aa: AGRLYGQGPKNIQY

j_gene: TRBJ2-1
v_gene: TRBV12-3/TRBV12-4
CDR3aa: ASISGSGSISYNEQF

j_gene: TRBJ2-3
v_gene: TRBV24-1
CDR3aa: ATSGDKSSTDTQY

j_gene: TRBJ2-5
v_gene: TRBV5-1
CDR3aa: ASSYRGWQETQY

j_gene: TRBJ2-7
v_gene: TRBV28
CDR3aa: ATGGHFRGEQY

j_gene: TRBJ2-3
v_gene: TRBV6-2/TRBV6-3
CDR3aa: ASSYSMAPGDTQY

j_gene: TRBJ1-1
v_gene: TRBV6-2/TRBV6-3
CDR3aa: ASSYDPGLNTEAS

j_gene: TRBJ2-4
v_gene: TRBV5-1
CDR3aa: ASSLPLDVKDIQY

j_gene: TRBJ1-6
v_gene: TRBV20-1
CDR3aa: SARDWGQGSPLH

j_gene: TRBJ2-7
v_gene: TRBV5-1
CDR3aa: ASSSDGSYEQY

j_gene: TRBJ1-4
v_gene: TRBV24-1
CDR3aa: ATSDTRQGGEKLF

j_gene: TRBJ1-1
v_gene: TRBV19
CDR3aa: ASSPHGGNTEAF